This is a list of T cell receptor beta chains from one sample in a study of blood T cell repertoires in COVID-19. Here immunoSEQ multiplex PCR was the method, and the copy in TCRdb shows in-frame clones only, minus some. The table lists more than 80,000 clones, 70% to 80% of them singletons. What was sequenced was peripheral blood. These TCRs come from a man of 80 years or more with COVID-19, enrolled during active disease. CDR3s include the opening cysteine and the closing phenylalanine or tryptophan.

v_gene	CDR3aa
TRBV28	CASSRERWDEQFF
TRBV7-3	CASSSNLATGELFF
TRBV12-3/TRBV12-4	CASSPTGRVAFF
TRBV3-1/TRBV3-2	CASTELGGGTYNEQFF
TRBV28	CASSPHWGAQHF
TRBV5-6	CASSQGLAGSYNEQFF
TRBV7-2	CASSLDRGREKLFF
TRBV2	CASSSTSGSLYEQFF
TRBV18	CASSPPQGITGELFF
TRBV10-3	CAISLGPNTGELFF
TRBV24-1	CAIRGGNTGELFF
TRBV5-1	CASSLAGQGSSYNSPLHF
TRBV7-9	CASSVLEGNTIYF
TRBV29-1	CSVRTGGYEQYF
TRBV6-6	CASSYTGDEQYF
TRBV5-1	CASSPGDLSKEQLFF
TRBV28	CASRRTEYNEQFF
TRBV5-1	CASRPGTSGIYEQYF
TRBV7-9	CASSYGQNSEAFF
TRBV5-1	CASSLWTVSEQYF
TRBV27	CASSAGRAYEQYF
TRBV7-9	CASSLGGPGHTSTYEQYF
TRBV28	CASSPSGHPNTGELFF
TRBV5-4	CASSLDSRSGANVLTF
TRBV6-5	CATATGGARREQFF
TRBV5-1	CASSLTDRGRSYGYTF
TRBV12-5	CASGSARGSVGNEQFF
TRBV9	CASTPGLQLDTQYF
TRBV13	CASSLSGTEAFF
TRBV2	CASSEEGGNGYTF
TRBV7-9	CASSPLGANYGYTF
TRBV5-1	CASSWTGFVVTGELFF
TRBV12-3/TRBV12-4	CASSVTDRQPQHF
TRBV12-5	CASAKGSFEKLFF
TRBV27	CASSSGTGNQPQHF
TRBV5-1	CASSPTGGPTDTQYF
TRBV3-1/TRBV3-2	CASSQDGGDTQYF
TRBV6-5	CASTPKNGHGNTIYF
TRBV5-1	CASSLAGTVYGYTF
TRBV28	CARGGRGQPSSYNSPLHF
TRBV28	CASSFPGTDPTDYNSPLHF
TRBV30	CAWNTRVGRHNEQFF
TRBV2	CASRQGSNQPQHF
TRBV19	CASSIGQGSYNEQFF
TRBV10-3	CAISESVGPVWGYTF
TRBV5-8	CASSAPGLAGVFNTGELFF